This T cell receptor beta chain was sequenced in a study of shared clonotypes between healthy human individuals. Study-wide background: Per donor, three plates held CD4 naive cells, three held CD4 memory, two held CD8 naive and one held CD8 memory.

The CDR3 sequence is 13 residues long. Germline CDR1 and CDR2: SGHDT and YYEEEE. Trimming cost V 4 bases and J 4 bases, with 9 bases left between them. The test was conducted at deep level. The data were produced by immunoSEQ multiplex PCR, yet TCRdb's version contains in-frame clones alone and is incomplete. Here the sample spans around 690,000 clones, around 90% being singletons. On this clone: Its antigen is currently unknown. The sample carries other DNA sequences with the same CDR3.

General study points: Of the naive CD4 clonotypes, around 4.8% were shared across several donors.

CCR7-negative CD45RA+ TemRA cells were pooled with CD45RO+ cells for CD8 memory. The specimen was memory CD8+ T cells from PBMCs. Subset described: CD45RO+ cells pooled with CCR7-negative TemRA cells. The chain couples TRBV5-6 to TRBJ2-1; possibly TRBD2 for D (6 bases). This sequence originates from a man in his late teens or twenties in good health. Some clones in this sample may be carry-over from other donors' samples. In nucleotides, the CDR3 is TGTGCCAGCAGCCCTGGGACTTACAATGAGCAGTTCTTC. Protein product: CASSPGTYNEQFF.